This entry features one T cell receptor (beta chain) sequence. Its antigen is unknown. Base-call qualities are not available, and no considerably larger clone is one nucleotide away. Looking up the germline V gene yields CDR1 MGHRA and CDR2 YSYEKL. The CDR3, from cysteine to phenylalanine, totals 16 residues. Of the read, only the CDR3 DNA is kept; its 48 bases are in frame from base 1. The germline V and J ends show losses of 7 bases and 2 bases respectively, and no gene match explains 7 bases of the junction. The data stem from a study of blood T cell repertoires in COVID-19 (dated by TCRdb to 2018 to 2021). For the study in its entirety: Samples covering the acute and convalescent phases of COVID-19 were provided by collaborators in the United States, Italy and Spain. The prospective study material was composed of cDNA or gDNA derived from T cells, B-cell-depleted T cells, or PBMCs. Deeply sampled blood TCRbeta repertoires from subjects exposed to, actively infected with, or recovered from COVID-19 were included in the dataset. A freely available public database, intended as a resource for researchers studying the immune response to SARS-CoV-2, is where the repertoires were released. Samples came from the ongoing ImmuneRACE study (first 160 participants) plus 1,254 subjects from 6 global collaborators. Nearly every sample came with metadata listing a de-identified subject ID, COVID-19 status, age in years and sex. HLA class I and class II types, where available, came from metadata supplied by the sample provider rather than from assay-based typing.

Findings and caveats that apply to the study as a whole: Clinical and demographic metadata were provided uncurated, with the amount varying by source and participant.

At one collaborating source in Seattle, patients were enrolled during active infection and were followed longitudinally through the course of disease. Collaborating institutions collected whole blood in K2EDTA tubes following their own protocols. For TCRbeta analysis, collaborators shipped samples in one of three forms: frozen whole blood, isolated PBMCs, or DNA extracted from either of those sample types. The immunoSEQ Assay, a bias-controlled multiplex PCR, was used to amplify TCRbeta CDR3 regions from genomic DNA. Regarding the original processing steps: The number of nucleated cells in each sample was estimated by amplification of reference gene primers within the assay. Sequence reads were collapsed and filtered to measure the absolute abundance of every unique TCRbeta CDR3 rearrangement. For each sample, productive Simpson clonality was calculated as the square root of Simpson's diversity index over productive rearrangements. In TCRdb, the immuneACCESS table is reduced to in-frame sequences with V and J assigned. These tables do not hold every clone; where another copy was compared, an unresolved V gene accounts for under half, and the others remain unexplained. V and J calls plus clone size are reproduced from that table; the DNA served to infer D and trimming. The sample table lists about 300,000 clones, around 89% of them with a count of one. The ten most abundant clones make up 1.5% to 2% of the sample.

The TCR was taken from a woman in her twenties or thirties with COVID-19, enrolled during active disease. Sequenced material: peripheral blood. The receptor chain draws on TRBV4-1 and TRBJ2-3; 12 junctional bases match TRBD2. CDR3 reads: CASKRTSGILTDTQYF. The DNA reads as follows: TGCGCCAGCAAGCGGACTAGCGGGATCCTCACAGATACGCAGTATTTT.